The clone carrying this TCR beta chain was seen once. As yet, its antigen is unknown. These data originate in a study of OX40 agonist ivuxolimab in advanced cancers. The overall study: Patients assigned to dose escalation were diagnosed with hepatocellular carcinoma, melanoma, renal cell or head and neck cancer.

The V gene end was trimmed by 4 bases and the J gene end by 0 bases; junction bases not matched to a gene: 7. Germline CDR1 and CDR2: SGHRS and YFSETQ. This CDR3 has 16 amino acids. Some clones are missing from TCRdb's copy, which holds only in-frame ones; the method was immunoSEQ multiplex PCR. The table lists some 43,000 clones, about 90% of them singletons, with 0.45% to 0.6% in the top ten. General study points: Antigen specificity was not determined for the expanded peripheral T cells. Normalized T-cell clonal expansion was also low in some nonresponders.

This material consisted of CD4+ or CD8+ T cells sorted from blood, taken in a trial of the OX40 agonist ivuxolimab. The origin of this receptor is an adult with an advanced solid tumor such as melanoma, head and neck, liver or kidney cancer. The V gene is TRBV5-1, the J gene TRBJ1-3; TRBD1 matches 7 bases. CDR3 residues: CASSPSTGSSGNTIYF. The CDR3 DNA is TGCGCCAGCAGCCCTTCGACAGGGAGCTCTGGAAACACCATATATTTT.